The clone carrying this T cell receptor beta chain was observed many times. The antigen is unknown. The time point: sample taken at primary tumor resection. Donation came from 70 or so patients with untreated early-stage non-small cell lung cancer. No cell sorting; template was whole RNA from tumor, lung tissue or PBMC. Germline values: CDR1 LGHNA, CDR2 YSLEER. V was pared by 1 base and J by 2 bases, with 5 bases of the junction left unmatched. The CDR3 covers 15 residues. A single record per CDR3 protein comes from TCRdb applying MiXCR to the 5' RACE reads. This sample has about 13,000 distinct CDR3 sequences, with roughly 4.6% found just once. The data were taken from a study of spatial heterogeneity in lung cancer. Study-wide points: Numbers of ubiquitous and regional expanded TCRs tracked ubiquitous and regional nonsynonymous mutation counts, respectively. It was found that expanded intratumoral alpha and beta TCR counts tracked tumor mutation counts.

This chain uses TRBV4-3 with TRBJ2-7, with 7 positions matching TRBD1. This clonotype was obtained from a male donor with early-stage non-small cell lung cancer. Sequencing used lung tumor tissue, obtained at surgery. The CDR3 region has the DNA TGCGCCAGCAGCCAAGGACAGGGATGGACCTACGAGCAGTACTTC. It is translated as CASSQGQGWTYEQYF.